A selection of T cell receptor beta chains follows, all from one sample in a study of T cell repertoires in ileal Crohn's disease. TCRdb keeps only in-frame clones here, not all; method: immunoSEQ multiplex PCR. The top ten clones hold 15% to 20% of a sample with thousands of clones, around three quarters of them seen once. The sample taken for sequencing was ileal tissue. The origin of the receptors is an adult with Crohn's disease. Each CDR3 is given with its conserved first and last residue. A D gene is named only where the DNA matches it firmly. Expanded clones get a size class; other rows say once, few or many, or leave the size out.

V: TRBV28; size: NA; D: TRBD1; J: TRBJ2-1; CDR3: CASSTHPDRVANEQFF; DNA: TGTGCCAGCAGTACCCACCCGGACAGGGTTGCAAATGAGCAGTTCTTC
V: TRBV6-9; size: NA; D: NA; J: TRBJ2-6; CDR3: CASSETSSGANVLTF; DNA: TGTGCCAGCAGTGAAACTAGCTCTGGGGCCAACGTCCTGACTTTC
V: TRBV5-6; size: NA; D: NA; J: TRBJ2-7; CDR3: CASSSRVGEQYF; DNA: TGTGCCAGCAGCTCCAGGGTCGGGGAGCAGTACTTC
V: TRBV30; size: NA; D: NA; J: TRBJ1-2; CDR3: CAWSVPPQGNYGYTF; DNA: TGTGCCTGGAGTGTCCCCCCACAGGGAAACTATGGCTACACCTTC
V: TRBV7-8; size: NA; D: NA; J: TRBJ2-2; CDR3: CASSLEPGHTNTGELFF; DNA: TGTGCCAGCAGCTTAGAGCCGGGACACACGAACACCGGGGAGCTGTTTTTT
V: TRBV7-9; size: NA; D: TRBD1; J: TRBJ2-3; CDR3: CASSRRTGGTDTQYF; DNA: TGTGCCAGCAGCCGGAGGACAGGGGGAACAGATACGCAGTATTTT
V: TRBV10-3; size: NA; D: NA; J: TRBJ1-1; CDR3: CASTTGSRTEAFF; DNA: TGTGCCAGCACAACGGGGAGTAGGACTGAAGCTTTCTTT
V: TRBV18; size: few; D: NA; J: TRBJ2-7; CDR3: CASSPLGDEQYF; DNA: TGTGCCAGCTCACCACTAGGGGACGAGCAGTACTTC
V: TRBV18; size: NA; D: NA; J: TRBJ2-1; CDR3: CASSPQGGGEQFF; DNA: TGTGCCAGCTCACCACAGGGGGGGGGTGAGCAGTTCTTC
V: TRBV5-1; size: medium-sized; D: TRBD2; J: TRBJ2-3; CDR3: CASSSGLAGNTDTQYF; DNA: TGCGCCAGCAGCTCTGGACTAGCGGGGAACACAGATACGCAGTATTTT
V: TRBV5-5; size: few; D: NA; J: TRBJ2-7; CDR3: CACALLFPSYEQYF; DNA: TGTGCCTGCGCCCTACTATTCCCATCCTACGAGCAGTACTTC
V: TRBV4-3; size: NA; D: NA; J: TRBJ1-6; CDR3: CASSGRGRSPLHF; DNA: TGCGCCAGCAGTGGTCGGGGAAGATCACCCCTCCACTTT
V: TRBV27; size: NA; D: NA; J: TRBJ2-1; CDR3: CASSTLKRAPSYNEQFF; DNA: TGTGCCAGCAGTACGCTCAAGCGGGCGCCTTCCTACAATGAGCAGTTCTTC
V: TRBV4-1; size: NA; D: TRBD1; J: TRBJ1-2; CDR3: CASSRHAAATGDGYTF; DNA: TGCGCCAGCAGCCGCCACGCAGCGGCGACAGGGGACGGCTACACCTTC
V: TRBV7-3; size: NA; D: NA; J: TRBJ1-1; CDR3: CASSPGGGREAFF; DNA: TGTGCCAGCAGCCCGGGCGGGGGCCGCGAAGCTTTCTTT
V: TRBV7-2; size: NA; D: NA; J: TRBJ1-5; CDR3: CASSLVGGALQPQHF; DNA: TGTGCCAGCAGCTTAGTGGGGGGGGCGCTTCAGCCCCAGCATTTT
V: TRBV11-2; size: NA; D: TRBD2; J: TRBJ2-1; CDR3: CASSLDLHGWTSGYNEQFF; DNA: TGTGCCAGCAGCTTAGATCTCCACGGATGGACTAGCGGATACAATGAGCAGTTCTTC
V: TRBV7-9; size: NA; D: TRBD2; J: TRBJ2-2; CDR3: CASSLGIAGARTGELFF; DNA: TGTGCCAGCAGCTTAGGGATAGCGGGAGCTCGGACCGGGGAGCTGTTTTTT
V: TRBV5-1; size: NA; D: TRBD1; J: TRBJ2-7; CDR3: CASSLGRGPKWDEQYF; DNA: TGCGCCAGCAGCTTAGGCAGGGGGCCTAAATGGGACGAGCAGTACTTC
V: TRBV11-3; size: NA; D: NA; J: TRBJ2-1; CDR3: CASSRESRSYNEQFF; DNA: TGTGCCAGCAGCCGGGAATCCAGGTCCTACAATGAGCAGTTCTTC
V: TRBV11-2; size: few; D: NA; J: TRBJ2-3; CDR3: CASSFLGTDTQYF; DNA: TGTGCCAGCAGCTTTCTTGGCACAGATACGCAGTATTTT
V: TRBV2; size: NA; D: TRBD1; J: TRBJ1-2; CDR3: CASRAGTGDYGYTF; DNA: TGTGCCAGCAGAGCCGGGACAGGGGATTATGGCTACACCTTC
V: TRBV10-3; size: NA; D: NA; J: TRBJ2-7; CDR3: CAISDKGGEQYF; DNA: TGTGCCATCAGTGATAAAGGGGGCGAGCAGTACTTC
V: TRBV5-1; size: NA; D: TRBD1; J: TRBJ2-7; CDR3: CASSPGQGREQYF; DNA: TGCGCCAGCAGCCCGGGACAGGGAAGGGAGCAGTACTTC
V: TRBV19; size: NA; D: NA; J: TRBJ1-4; CDR3: CASSMGVATNEKLFF; DNA: TGTGCCAGTAGTATGGGAGTAGCAACTAATGAAAAACTGTTTTTT
V: TRBV29-1; size: NA; D: NA; J: TRBJ2-7; CDR3: CSVDTGIEQYF; DNA: TGCAGCGTTGACACAGGGATCGAGCAGTACTTC
V: TRBV19; size: NA; D: TRBD1; J: TRBJ2-5; CDR3: CASSIVPDRRQETQYF; DNA: TGTGCCAGTAGTATAGTCCCGGACAGGCGGCAAGAGACCCAGTACTTC
V: TRBV18; size: NA; D: NA; J: TRBJ1-1; CDR3: CASSPDMNTEAFF; DNA: TGTGCCAGCTCACCTGACATGAACACTGAAGCTTTCTTT
V: TRBV14; size: few; D: NA; J: TRBJ2-1; CDR3: CASSPMTRRKFF; DNA: TGTGCCAGCAGCCCCATGACACGGCGAAAGTTCTTC
V: TRBV7-9; size: few; D: NA; J: TRBJ2-2; CDR3: CASQRDTGGTGELFF; DNA: TGTGCCAGCCAAAGGGACACGGGGGGCACCGGGGAGCTGTTTTTT
V: TRBV6-1; size: NA; D: NA; J: TRBJ1-1; CDR3: CASSEASAGKAEAFF; DNA: TGTGCCAGCAGTGAAGCATCGGCAGGGAAGGCCGAAGCTTTCTTT
V: TRBV4-3; size: few; D: NA; J: TRBJ1-2; CDR3: CASSQDLGHSYGYTF; DNA: TGCGCCAGCAGCCAAGATCTGGGGCATTCTTATGGCTACACCTTC
V: TRBV7-2; size: few; D: NA; J: TRBJ2-3; CDR3: CASSLLGGPDTQYF; DNA: TGTGCCAGCAGCCTCCTCGGCGGGCCAGATACGCAGTATTTT
V: TRBV7-2; size: few; D: NA; J: TRBJ2-5; CDR3: CASSLDRETQYF; DNA: TGTGCCAGCAGCTTAGACAGAGAGACCCAGTACTTC
V: TRBV6-6; size: NA; D: NA; J: TRBJ2-1; CDR3: CASSSPLRRSYNEQFF; DNA: TGTGCCAGCAGTTCCCCCCTGCGGCGCTCCTACAATGAGCAGTTCTTC
V: TRBV6-6; size: NA; D: TRBD1; J: TRBJ1-2; CDR3: CASSEGTALGYTF; DNA: TGTGCCAGCAGTGAGGGGACAGCCCTTGGCTACACCTTC
V: TRBV6-6; size: NA; D: NA; J: TRBJ2-1; CDR3: CASSAPPGWGDEQFF; DNA: TGTGCCAGCAGTGCCCCCCCTGGGTGGGGGGATGAGCAGTTCTTC
V: TRBV5-6; size: NA; D: TRBD1; J: TRBJ1-6; CDR3: CASSTGQGSNSPLHF; DNA: TGTGCCAGCAGCACCGGACAGGGCTCTAATTCACCCCTCCACTTT
V: TRBV6-5; size: NA; D: NA; J: TRBJ2-7; CDR3: CASSYRGIISYEQYF; DNA: TGTGCCAGCAGTTACAGGGGGATCATCAGTTACGAGCAGTACTTC
V: TRBV6-4; size: NA; D: NA; J: TRBJ2-1; CDR3: CASSDDSYNEQFF; DNA: TGTGCCAGCAGTGACGACAGTTACAATGAGCAGTTCTTC
V: TRBV9; size: NA; D: TRBD1; J: TRBJ2-7; CDR3: CASSGGTGYEQYF; DNA: TGTGCCAGCAGCGGAGGGACAGGGTACGAGCAGTACTTC
V: TRBV25-1; size: NA; D: TRBD2; J: TRBJ2-3; CDR3: CASSEWTSGTLGTDTQYF; DNA: TGTGCCAGCAGTGAATGGACTAGCGGGACTCTGGGAACAGATACGCAGTATTTT
V: TRBV4-2; size: NA; D: TRBD2; J: TRBJ2-1; CDR3: CASSQVAGLTEQFF; DNA: TGTGCCAGCAGCCAGGTAGCGGGACTAACTGAGCAGTTCTTC
V: TRBV5-1; size: once; D: TRBD2; J: TRBJ2-2; CDR3: CASSFGTSESGELFF; DNA: TGCGCCAGCAGCTTCGGGACTAGCGAGTCCGGGGAGCTGTTTTTT
V: TRBV11-2; size: NA; D: NA; J: TRBJ2-7; CDR3: CASSLDKGPHEQYF; DNA: TGTGCCAGCAGCTTAGATAAGGGGCCCCACGAGCAGTACTTC
V: TRBV6-4; size: few; D: TRBD2; J: TRBJ2-3; CDR3: CASSDTAGSTDTQYF; DNA: TGTGCCAGCAGTGACACAGCGGGGAGCACAGATACGCAGTATTTT